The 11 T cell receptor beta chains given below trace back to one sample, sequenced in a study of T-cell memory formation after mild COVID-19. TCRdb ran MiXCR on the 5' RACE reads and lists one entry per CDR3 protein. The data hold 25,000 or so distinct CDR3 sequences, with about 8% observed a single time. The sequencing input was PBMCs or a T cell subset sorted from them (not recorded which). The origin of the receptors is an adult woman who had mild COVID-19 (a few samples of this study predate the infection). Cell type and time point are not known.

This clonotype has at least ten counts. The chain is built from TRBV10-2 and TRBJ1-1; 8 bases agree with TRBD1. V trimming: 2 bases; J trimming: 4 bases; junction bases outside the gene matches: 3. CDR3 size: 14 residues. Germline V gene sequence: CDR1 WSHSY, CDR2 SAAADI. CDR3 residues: CASSEQGAGTEAFF. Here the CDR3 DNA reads TGCGCCAGCAGTGAGCAGGGGGCAGGCACTGAAGCTTTCTTT.

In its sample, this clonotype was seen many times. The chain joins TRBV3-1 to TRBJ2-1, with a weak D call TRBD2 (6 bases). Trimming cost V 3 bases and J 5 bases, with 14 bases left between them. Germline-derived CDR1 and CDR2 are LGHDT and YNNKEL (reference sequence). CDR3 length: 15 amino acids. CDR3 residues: CASSQLSGRNNEQFF. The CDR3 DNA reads TGTGCCAGCAGCCAGTTAAGCGGGCGAAACAATGAGCAGTTCTTC.

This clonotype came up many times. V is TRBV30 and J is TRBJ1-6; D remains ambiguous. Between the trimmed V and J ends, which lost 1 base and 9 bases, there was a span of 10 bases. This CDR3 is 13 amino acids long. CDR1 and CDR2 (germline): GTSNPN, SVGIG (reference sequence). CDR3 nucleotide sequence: TGTGCCTGGAGTGCCTCGGAGACTTCACCCCTCCACTTT. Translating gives CAWSASETSPLHF.

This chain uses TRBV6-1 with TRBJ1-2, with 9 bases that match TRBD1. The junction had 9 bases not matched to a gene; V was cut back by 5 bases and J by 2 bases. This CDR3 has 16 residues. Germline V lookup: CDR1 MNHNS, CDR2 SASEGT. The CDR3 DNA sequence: TGTGCCAGCAGTTCCCCACGAGGACAGGGGAACTATGGCTACACCTTC. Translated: CASSSPRGQGNYGYTF.

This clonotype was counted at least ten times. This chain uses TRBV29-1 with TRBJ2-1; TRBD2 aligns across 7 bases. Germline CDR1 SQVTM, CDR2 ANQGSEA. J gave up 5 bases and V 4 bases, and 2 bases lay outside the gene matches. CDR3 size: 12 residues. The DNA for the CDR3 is TGCAGCGTTGCGGCGGGGGACAATGAGCAGTTCTTC. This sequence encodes CSVAAGDNEQFF.

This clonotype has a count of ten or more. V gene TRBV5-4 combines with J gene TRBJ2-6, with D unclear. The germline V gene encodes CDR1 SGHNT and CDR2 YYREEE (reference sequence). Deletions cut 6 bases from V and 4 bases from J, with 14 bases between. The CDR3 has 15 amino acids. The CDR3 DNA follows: TGTGCCAGCAAAGATATGGGAACCGGGGCCAACGTCCTGACTTTC. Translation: CASKDMGTGANVLTF.

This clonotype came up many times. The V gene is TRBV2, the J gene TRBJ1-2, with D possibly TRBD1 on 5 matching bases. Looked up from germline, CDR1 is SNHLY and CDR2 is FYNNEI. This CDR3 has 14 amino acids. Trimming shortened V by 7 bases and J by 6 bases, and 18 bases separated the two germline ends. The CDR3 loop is CASTSGGALNGYTF. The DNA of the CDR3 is TGTGCCAGCACCTCAGGAGGGGCGCTGAATGGCTACACCTTC. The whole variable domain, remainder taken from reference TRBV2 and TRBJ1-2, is EPEVTQTPSHQVTQMGQEVILRCVPISNHLYFYWYRQILGQKVEFLVSFYNNEISEKSEIFDDQFSVERPDGSNFTLKIRSTKLEDSAMYFCASTSGGALNGYTFGSGTRLTVV.

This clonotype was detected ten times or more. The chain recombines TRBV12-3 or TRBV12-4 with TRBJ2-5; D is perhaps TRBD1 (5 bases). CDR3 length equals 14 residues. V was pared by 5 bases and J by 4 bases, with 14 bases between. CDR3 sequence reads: CASSLSVRVETQYF. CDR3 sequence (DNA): TGTGCCAGCAGTCTGAGCGTCAGGGTAGAGACCCAGTACTTC.

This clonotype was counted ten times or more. CDR3 sequence: CASSLLGIGVQETQYF. CDR3 nucleotide sequence: TGCGCCAGCAGCTTGTTAGGGATTGGGGTACAAGAGACCCAGTACTTC. The chain has TRBV5-1 and TRBJ2-5, with D uncertain. Germline CDR1 SGHRS, CDR2 YFSETQ. The CDR3 consists of 16 residues. V was cut by 1 base and J by 2 bases, with 15 bases left in between.

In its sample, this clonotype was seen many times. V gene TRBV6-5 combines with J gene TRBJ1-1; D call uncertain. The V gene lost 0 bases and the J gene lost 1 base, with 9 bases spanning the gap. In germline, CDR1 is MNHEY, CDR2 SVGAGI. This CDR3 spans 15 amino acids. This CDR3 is CASSYSWNQNTEAFF. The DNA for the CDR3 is TGTGCCAGCAGTTACTCGTGGAACCAGAACACTGAAGCTTTCTTT.

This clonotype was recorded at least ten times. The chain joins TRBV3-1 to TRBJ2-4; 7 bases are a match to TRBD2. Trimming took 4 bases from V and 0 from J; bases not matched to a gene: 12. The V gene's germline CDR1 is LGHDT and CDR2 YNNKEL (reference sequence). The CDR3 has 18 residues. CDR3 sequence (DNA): TGTGCCAGCAGCCCCGGCGTGTGGGGGGGGGTAGCCAAAAACATTCAGTACTTC. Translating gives CASSPGVWGGVAKNIQYF. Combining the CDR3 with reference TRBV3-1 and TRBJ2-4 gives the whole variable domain DTAVSQTPKYLVTQMGNDKSIKCEQNLGHDTMYWYKQDSKKFLKIMFSYNNKELIINETVPNRFSPKSPDKAHLNLHINSLELGDSAVYFCASSPGVWGGVAKNIQYFGAGTRLSVL.